This entry describes one T cell receptor (beta chain). Scientists made TCR beta cDNA using 5'RACE template switching with UMIs. With the 5' RACE reads reprocessed, TCRdb shows one record per CDR3 protein and no DNA. Recorded for this sample: 300,000 to 500,000 distinct CDR3 sequences. This sample stems from a study of T cells expressing NK-cell markers. Across the study: Beta-chain profiling covered CD3+CD56+NKG2C+, CD3+CD56+NKG2C- and CD3+CD56-NKG2C+ sorted subsets. The sequencing cohort of eight donors included seven HCMV-seropositive individuals and one seronegative individual.

Germline V gives CDR1 SQVTM, CDR2 ANQGSEA. The CDR3 runs to 14 residues. The source is a woman aged 50 to 60 in good health. What was sequenced was blood T cells: a sorted CD56 or NKG2C T cell subset, CD4+ or CD8+ T cells, or bulk PBMC T cells (not recorded which). This chain joins TRBV29-1 and TRBJ2-5; TCRdb proposes TRBD2, but this gene call is untestable without DNA. CDR3 region: CSVAEGGSQETQYF.